This T cell receptor beta chain was profiled in a study of response to subunit inactivated influenza vaccine. This CDR3 has 13 residues. The V and J ends lost 6 bases and 7 bases respectively, with 18 bases between them. Germline-derived CDR1 and CDR2 are SQVTM and ANQGSEA. In this sample, this clonotype turned up a few times. Via MiXCR, TCRdb re-called the RT-PCR reads, giving one row per CDR3 protein. The table lists roughly 650,000 distinct CDR3 sequences, 12% to 15% of them singletons. The receptor was isolated from a man aged 50-59 years who received an inactivated influenza vaccine. Sequenced material: PBMCs from blood, taken around two weeks before vaccination. The gene calls are TRBV29-1 and TRBJ1-1, with no clear D. The CDR3 DNA reads as TGCAGCGTGCCCTCCGGTGCTTCTCGTGAAGCTTTCTTT. The encoded protein is CSVPSGASREAFF.